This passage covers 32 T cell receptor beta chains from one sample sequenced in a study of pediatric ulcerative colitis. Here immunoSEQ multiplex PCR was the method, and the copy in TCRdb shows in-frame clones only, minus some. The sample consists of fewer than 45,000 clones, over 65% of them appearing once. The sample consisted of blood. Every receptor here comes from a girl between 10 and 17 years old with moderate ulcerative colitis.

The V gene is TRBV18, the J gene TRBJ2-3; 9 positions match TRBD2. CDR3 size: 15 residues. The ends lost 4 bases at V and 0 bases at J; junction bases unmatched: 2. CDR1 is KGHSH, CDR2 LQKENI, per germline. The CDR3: CASSRTSGSTDTQYF. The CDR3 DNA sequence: TGTGCCAGCTCACGAACTAGCGGGAGCACAGATACGCAGTATTTT.

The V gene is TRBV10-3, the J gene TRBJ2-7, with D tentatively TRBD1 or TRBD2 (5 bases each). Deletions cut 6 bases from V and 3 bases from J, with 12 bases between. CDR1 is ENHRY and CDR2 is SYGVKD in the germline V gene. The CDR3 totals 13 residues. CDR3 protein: CAISRDLYYEQYF. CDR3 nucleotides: TGTGCCATCAGCCGGGACCTGTACTACGAGCAGTACTTC.

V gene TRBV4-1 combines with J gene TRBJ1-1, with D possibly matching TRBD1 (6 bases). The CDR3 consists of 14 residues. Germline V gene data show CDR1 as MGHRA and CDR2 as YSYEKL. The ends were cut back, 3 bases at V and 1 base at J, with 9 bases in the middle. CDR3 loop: CASSHLGANTEAFF. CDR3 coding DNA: TGCGCCAGCAGCCACCTGGGGGCGAACACTGAAGCTTTCTTT.

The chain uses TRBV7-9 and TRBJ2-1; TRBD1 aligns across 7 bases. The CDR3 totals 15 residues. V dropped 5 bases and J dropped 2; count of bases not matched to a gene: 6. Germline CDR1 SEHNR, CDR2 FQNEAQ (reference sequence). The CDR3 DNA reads TGTGCCAGCAGCCCCAGGGACAGCCCCTACAATGAGCAGTTCTTC. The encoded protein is CASSPRDSPYNEQFF.

The DNA of the CDR3 is TGTGCCAGCAGCGTAGGTCGGGTTTCCCCAGAGCAGTACTTC. Its translation: CASSVGRVSPEQYF. The gene calls are TRBV9 and TRBJ2-7; D is unclear. The CDR3 is 14 residues long. The V gene lost 0 bases and the J gene lost 7 bases, with 14 bases spanning the gap. Germline V gives CDR1 SGDLS, CDR2 YYNGEE.

The CDR3 bases are TGTGCCAGCAGCTATCCAGCGGCAGGAGTCAACACCGGGGAGCTGTTTTTT. Its translation: CASSYPAAGVNTGELFF. The chain has TRBV7-6 and TRBJ2-2; possibly TRBD2 for D (5 bases). Trimming left V 4 bases short and J 2 bases short, with 17 bases between. Per the germline V gene, CDR1 is SGHVS and CDR2 is FNYEAQ. CDR3 length: 17 amino acids.

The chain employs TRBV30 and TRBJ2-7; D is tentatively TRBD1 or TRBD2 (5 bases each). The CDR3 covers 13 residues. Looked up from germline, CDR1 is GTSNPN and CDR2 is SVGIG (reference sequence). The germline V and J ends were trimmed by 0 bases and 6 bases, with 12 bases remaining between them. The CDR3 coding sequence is TGTGCCTGGAGTGTGGGACCCACGAGCGAGCAGTACTTC. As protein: CAWSVGPTSEQYF. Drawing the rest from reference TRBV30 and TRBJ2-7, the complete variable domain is SQTIHQWPATLVQPVGSPLSLECTVEGTSNPNLYWYRQAAGRGLQLLFYSVGIGQISSEVPQNLSASRPQDRQFILSSKKLLLSDSGFYLCAWSVGPTSEQYFGPGTRLTVT.

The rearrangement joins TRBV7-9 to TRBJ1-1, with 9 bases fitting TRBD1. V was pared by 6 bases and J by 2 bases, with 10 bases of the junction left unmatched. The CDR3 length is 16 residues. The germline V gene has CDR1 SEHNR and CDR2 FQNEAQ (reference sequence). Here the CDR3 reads CASSYTGGLGNTEAFF. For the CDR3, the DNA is TGTGCCAGCAGTTATACAGGGGGCCTTGGAAACACTGAAGCTTTCTTT.

CDR3 protein: CASSSSGTVNEKLFF. DNA of the CDR3: TGTGCCAGCTCATCCTCGGGAACAGTAAATGAAAAACTGTTTTTT. The chain employs TRBV18 and TRBJ1-4, with D uncertain. The CDR3 is 15 residues long. Trimming took 5 bases from V and 5 from J, leaving 15 bases between them. Germline CDR1 and CDR2: KGHSH and LQKENI.

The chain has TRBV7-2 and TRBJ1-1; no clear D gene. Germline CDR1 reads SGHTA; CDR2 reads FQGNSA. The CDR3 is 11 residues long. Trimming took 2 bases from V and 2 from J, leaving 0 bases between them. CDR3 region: CASSLNTEAFF. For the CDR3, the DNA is TGTGCCAGCAGCTTAAACACTGAAGCTTTCTTT.

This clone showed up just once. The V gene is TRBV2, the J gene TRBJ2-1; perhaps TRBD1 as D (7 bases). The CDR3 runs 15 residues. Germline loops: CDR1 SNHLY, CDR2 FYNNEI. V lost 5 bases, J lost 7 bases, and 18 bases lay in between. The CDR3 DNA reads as TGTGCCAGCAGTACTCTAGGACAGGCGGGGAATGAGCAGTTCTTC. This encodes CASSTLGQAGNEQFF. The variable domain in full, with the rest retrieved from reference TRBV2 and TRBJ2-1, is EPEVTQTPSHQVTQMGQEVILRCVPISNHLYFYWYRQILGQKVEFLVSFYNNEISEKSEIFDDQFSVERPDGSNFTLKIRSTKLEDSAMYFCASSTLGQAGNEQFFGPGTRLTVL.

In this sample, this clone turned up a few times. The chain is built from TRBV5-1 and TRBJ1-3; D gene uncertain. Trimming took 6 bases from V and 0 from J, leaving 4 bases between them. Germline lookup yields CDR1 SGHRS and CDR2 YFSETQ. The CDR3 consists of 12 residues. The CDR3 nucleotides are TGCGCCAGCAAATCCTCTGGAAACACCATATATTTT. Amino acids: CASKSSGNTIYF.

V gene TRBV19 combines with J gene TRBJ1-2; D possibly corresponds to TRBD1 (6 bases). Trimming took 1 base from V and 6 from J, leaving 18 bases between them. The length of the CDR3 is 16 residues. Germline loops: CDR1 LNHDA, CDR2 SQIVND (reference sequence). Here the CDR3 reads CASSIGGQRPYDGYTF. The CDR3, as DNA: TGTGCCAGTAGTATAGGAGGACAGAGACCTTATGATGGCTACACCTTC.

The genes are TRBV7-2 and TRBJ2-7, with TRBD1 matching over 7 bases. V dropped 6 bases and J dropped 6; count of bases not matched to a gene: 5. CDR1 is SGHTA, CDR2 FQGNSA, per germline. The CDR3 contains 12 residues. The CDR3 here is CASSPRGLEQYF. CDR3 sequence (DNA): TGTGCCAGCAGTCCGAGGGGGCTCGAGCAGTACTTC.

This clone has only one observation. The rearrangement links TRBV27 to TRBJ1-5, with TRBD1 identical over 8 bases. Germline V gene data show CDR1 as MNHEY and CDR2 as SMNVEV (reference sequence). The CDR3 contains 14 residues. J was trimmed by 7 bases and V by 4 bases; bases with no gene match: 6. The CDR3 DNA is TGTGCCAGCAGTTCAGGGGGCATGGGGCAGCCCCAGCATTTT. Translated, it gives CASSSGGMGQPQHF.

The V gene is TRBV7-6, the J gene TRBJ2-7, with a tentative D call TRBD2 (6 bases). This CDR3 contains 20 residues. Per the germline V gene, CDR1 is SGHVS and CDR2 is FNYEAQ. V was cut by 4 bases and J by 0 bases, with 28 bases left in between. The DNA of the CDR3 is TGTGCCAGCAGCTCCTTATCCTGGGTGGACCGGGACTCAAGCTCCTACGAGCAGTACTTC. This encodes CASSSLSWVDRDSSSYEQYF.

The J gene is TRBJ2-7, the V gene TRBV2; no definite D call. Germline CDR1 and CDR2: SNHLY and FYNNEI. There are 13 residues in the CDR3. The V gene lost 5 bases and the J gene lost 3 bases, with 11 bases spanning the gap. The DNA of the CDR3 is TGTGCCAGCAGTCCGATGGGTAACTACGAGCAGTACTTC. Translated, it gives CASSPMGNYEQYF.

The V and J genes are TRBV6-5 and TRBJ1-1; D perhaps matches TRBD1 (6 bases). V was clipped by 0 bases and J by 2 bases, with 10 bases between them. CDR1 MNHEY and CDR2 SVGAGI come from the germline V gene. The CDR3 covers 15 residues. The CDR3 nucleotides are TGTGCCAGCAGTTACTCGCGGGGGGCCAACACTGAAGCTTTCTTT. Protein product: CASSYSRGANTEAFF.

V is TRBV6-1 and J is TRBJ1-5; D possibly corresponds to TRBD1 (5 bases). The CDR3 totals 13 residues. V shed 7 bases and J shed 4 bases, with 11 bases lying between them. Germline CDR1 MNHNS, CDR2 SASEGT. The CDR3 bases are TGTGCCAGCACCTGGGGGGGGAATCAGCCCCAGCATTTT. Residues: CASTWGGNQPQHF.

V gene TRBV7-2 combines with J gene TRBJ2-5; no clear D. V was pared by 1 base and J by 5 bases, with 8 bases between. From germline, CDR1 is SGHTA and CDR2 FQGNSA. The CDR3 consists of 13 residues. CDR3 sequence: CASSLVHGETQYF. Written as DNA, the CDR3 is TGTGCCAGCAGCTTAGTACACGGGGAGACCCAGTACTTC.

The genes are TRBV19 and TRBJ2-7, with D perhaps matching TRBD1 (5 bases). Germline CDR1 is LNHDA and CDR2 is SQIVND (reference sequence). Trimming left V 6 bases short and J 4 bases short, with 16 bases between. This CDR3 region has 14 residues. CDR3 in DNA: TGTGCCAGTAGCTCCAGGGTCCCTGGTTACGAGCAGTACTTC. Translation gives CASSSRVPGYEQYF.

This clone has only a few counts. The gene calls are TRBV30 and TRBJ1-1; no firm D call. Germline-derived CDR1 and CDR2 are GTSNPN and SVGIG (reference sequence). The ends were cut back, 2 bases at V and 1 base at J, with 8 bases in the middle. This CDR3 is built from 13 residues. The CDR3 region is CAWSPRENTEAFF. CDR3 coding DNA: TGTGCCTGGAGTCCCCGGGAGAACACTGAAGCTTTCTTT.

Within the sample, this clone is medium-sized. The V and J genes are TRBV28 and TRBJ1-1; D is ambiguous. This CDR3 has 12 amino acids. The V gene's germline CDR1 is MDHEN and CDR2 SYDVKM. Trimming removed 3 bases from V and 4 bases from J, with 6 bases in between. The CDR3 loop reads CASSLEVTEAFF. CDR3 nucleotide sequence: TGTGCCAGCAGTTTGGAGGTCACTGAAGCTTTCTTT.

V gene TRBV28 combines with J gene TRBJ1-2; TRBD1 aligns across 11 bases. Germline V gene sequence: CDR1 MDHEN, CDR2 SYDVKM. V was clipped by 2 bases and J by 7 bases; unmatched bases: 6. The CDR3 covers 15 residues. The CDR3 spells CASSLESGQGGGYTF. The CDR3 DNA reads TGTGCCAGCAGTTTAGAATCGGGACAGGGGGGTGGCTACACCTTC.

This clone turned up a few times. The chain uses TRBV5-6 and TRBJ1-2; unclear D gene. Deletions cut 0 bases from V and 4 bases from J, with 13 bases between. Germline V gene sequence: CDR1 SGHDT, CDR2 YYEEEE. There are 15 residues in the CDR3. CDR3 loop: CASSLAKETTYGYTF. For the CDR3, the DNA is TGTGCCAGCAGCTTGGCCAAGGAAACTACCTATGGCTACACCTTC.

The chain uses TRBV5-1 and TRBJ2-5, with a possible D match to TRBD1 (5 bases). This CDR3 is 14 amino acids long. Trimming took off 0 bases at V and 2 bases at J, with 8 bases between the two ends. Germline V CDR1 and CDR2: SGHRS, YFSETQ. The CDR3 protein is CASSLGQQQETQYF. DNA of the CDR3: TGCGCCAGCAGCTTGGGACAGCAACAAGAGACCCAGTACTTC.

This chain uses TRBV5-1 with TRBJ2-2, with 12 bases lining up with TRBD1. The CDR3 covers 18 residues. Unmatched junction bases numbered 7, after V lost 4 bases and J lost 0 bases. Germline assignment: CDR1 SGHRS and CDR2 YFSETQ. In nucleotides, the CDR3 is TGCGCCAGCAGCCCCGGGACAGGGGGCGTTTCGAACACCGGGGAGCTGTTTTTT. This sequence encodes CASSPGTGGVSNTGELFF.

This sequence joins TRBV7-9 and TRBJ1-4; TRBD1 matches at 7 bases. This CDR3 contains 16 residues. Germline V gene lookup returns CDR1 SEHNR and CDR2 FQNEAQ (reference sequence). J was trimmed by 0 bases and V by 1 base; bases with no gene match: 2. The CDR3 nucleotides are TGTGCCAGCAGCTTAGGGCAGGGGGCAACTAATGAAAAACTGTTTTTT. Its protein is CASSLGQGATNEKLFF.

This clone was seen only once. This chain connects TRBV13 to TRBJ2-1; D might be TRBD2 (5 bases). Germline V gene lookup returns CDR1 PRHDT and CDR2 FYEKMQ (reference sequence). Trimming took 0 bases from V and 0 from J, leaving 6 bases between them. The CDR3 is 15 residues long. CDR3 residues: CASSLGGSSYNEQFF. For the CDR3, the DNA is TGTGCCAGCAGCTTAGGAGGGAGCTCCTACAATGAGCAGTTCTTC.

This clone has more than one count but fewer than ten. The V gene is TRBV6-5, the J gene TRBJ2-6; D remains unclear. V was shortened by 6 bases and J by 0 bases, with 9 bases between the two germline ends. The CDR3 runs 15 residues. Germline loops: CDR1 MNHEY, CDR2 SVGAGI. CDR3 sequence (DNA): TGTGCCAGCAGATCGGTCTACTCTGGGGCCAACGTCCTGACTTTC. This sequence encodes CASRSVYSGANVLTF.

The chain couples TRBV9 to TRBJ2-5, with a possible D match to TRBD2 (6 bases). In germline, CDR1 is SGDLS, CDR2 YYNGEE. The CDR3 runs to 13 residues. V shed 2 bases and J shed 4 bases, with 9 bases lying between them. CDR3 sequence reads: CASSVGTSETQYF. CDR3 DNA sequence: TGTGCCAGCAGCGTCGGGACTTCAGAGACCCAGTACTTC.

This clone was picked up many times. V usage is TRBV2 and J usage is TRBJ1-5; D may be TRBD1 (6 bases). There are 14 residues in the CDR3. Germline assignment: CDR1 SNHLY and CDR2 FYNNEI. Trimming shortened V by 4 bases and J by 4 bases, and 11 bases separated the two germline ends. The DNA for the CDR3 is TGTGCCAGCAGTGTTAGGACAGATAATCAGCCCCAGCATTTT. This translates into CASSVRTDNQPQHF.